The rows below give T cell receptor beta chains drawn from one sample of a study of shared clonotypes between healthy human individuals. Here immunoSEQ multiplex PCR was the method, and the copy in TCRdb shows in-frame clones only, minus some. The repertoire holds about 2.3 million clones, approximately 90% seen once, with 0.37% in the top ten. The sequencing input was naive CD4+ T cells from PBMCs. The receptors stem from a man aged 18 to 35 in good health. Some clones in this sample may be carry-over from other donors' samples. Both conserved end residues are part of each CDR3. Fields, in order: D gene, V gene, J gene, clone size, CDR3 protein, CDR3 DNA. A D gene is named only where the DNA matches it firmly. Rows give clone size only sometimes, using once, few, many, or a class for an expanded clone.

d_call: -; v_call: TRBV7-8; j_call: TRBJ1-5; clone_size: -; cdr3_aa: CASSPGTDTSPQHF; cdr3_nt: TGTGCCAGCAGCCCAGGGACGGATACTTCGCCCCAGCATTTT
d_call: TRBD2; v_call: TRBV7-9; j_call: TRBJ2-1; clone_size: -; cdr3_aa: CASTAWGGNEQFF; cdr3_nt: TGTGCCAGCACCGCTTGGGGGGGGAATGAGCAGTTCTTC
d_call: -; v_call: TRBV10-3; j_call: TRBJ1-1; clone_size: -; cdr3_aa: CAISESEGNEAFF; cdr3_nt: TGTGCCATCAGTGAGTCGGAGGGGAACGAAGCTTTCTTT
d_call: -; v_call: TRBV28; j_call: TRBJ2-7; clone_size: -; cdr3_aa: CASSTERVGDYEQYF; cdr3_nt: TGTGCCAGCAGCACCGAGCGGGTGGGAGACTACGAGCAGTACTTC
d_call: TRBD1; v_call: TRBV11-2; j_call: TRBJ1-4; clone_size: -; cdr3_aa: CASSLGDRDEKLFF; cdr3_nt: TGTGCCAGCAGCTTAGGAGACAGGGATGAAAAACTGTTTTTT
d_call: -; v_call: TRBV7-2; j_call: TRBJ2-6; clone_size: -; cdr3_aa: CASSPRLSSGANVLTF; cdr3_nt: TGTGCCAGCAGCCCCCGGTTATCATCTGGGGCCAACGTCCTGACTTTC
d_call: -; v_call: TRBV11-2; j_call: TRBJ2-7; clone_size: -; cdr3_aa: CASSLVGGLGEQYF; cdr3_nt: TGTGCCAGCAGCTTAGTTGGGGGTCTGGGAGAGCAGTACTTC
d_call: -; v_call: TRBV19; j_call: TRBJ1-2; clone_size: -; cdr3_aa: CASSLYRGANYGYTF; cdr3_nt: TGTGCCAGTAGTTTATACAGAGGAGCTAACTATGGCTACACCTTC
d_call: TRBD1; v_call: TRBV11-2; j_call: TRBJ1-1; clone_size: once; cdr3_aa: CASSLDRDRGYTEAFF; cdr3_nt: TGTGCCAGCAGCTTAGATCGGGACAGGGGGTATACTGAAGCTTTCTTT
d_call: -; v_call: TRBV6-4; j_call: TRBJ2-1; clone_size: once; cdr3_aa: CASSSRVGEQFF; cdr3_nt: TGTGCCAGCAGTTCCCGGGTCGGGGAGCAGTTCTTC
d_call: -; v_call: TRBV5-1; j_call: TRBJ2-3; clone_size: -; cdr3_aa: CASSFLPGRTDTQYF; cdr3_nt: TGCGCCAGCAGCTTTTTGCCGGGACGCACAGATACGCAGTATTTT
d_call: TRBD1; v_call: TRBV15; j_call: TRBJ1-1; clone_size: -; cdr3_aa: CATSRDRTGRDTEAFF; cdr3_nt: TGTGCCACCAGCAGAGATAGGACAGGGAGGGACACTGAAGCTTTCTTT
d_call: TRBD2; v_call: TRBV4-3; j_call: TRBJ2-3; clone_size: -; cdr3_aa: CASSQGGRSADTQYF; cdr3_nt: TGCGCCAGCAGCCAGGGGGGGAGATCGGCAGATACGCAGTATTTT
d_call: -; v_call: TRBV7-9; j_call: TRBJ2-5; clone_size: -; cdr3_aa: CASSLALETQYF; cdr3_nt: TGTGCCAGCAGCTTAGCGCTTGAGACCCAGTACTTC
d_call: -; v_call: TRBV5-1; j_call: TRBJ1-1; clone_size: -; cdr3_aa: CASVPLGGVNTEAFF; cdr3_nt: TGCGCCAGCGTCCCCCTAGGGGGAGTGAACACTGAAGCTTTCTTT
d_call: TRBD1; v_call: TRBV4-1; j_call: TRBJ2-7; clone_size: -; cdr3_aa: CASSQVQGDLSYEQYF; cdr3_nt: TGCGCCAGCAGCCAGGTACAGGGGGATCTCTCCTACGAGCAGTACTTC
d_call: -; v_call: TRBV7-2; j_call: TRBJ2-4; clone_size: -; cdr3_aa: CASSLVGAQYF; cdr3_nt: TGTGCCAGCAGCTTAGTTGGGGCTCAGTACTTC
d_call: -; v_call: TRBV2; j_call: TRBJ2-5; clone_size: once; cdr3_aa: CASREQGVGETQYF; cdr3_nt: TGTGCCAGCAGGGAACAGGGTGTGGGAGAGACCCAGTACTTC
d_call: TRBD1; v_call: TRBV28; j_call: TRBJ1-2; clone_size: once; cdr3_aa: CASSPTGGLVGYTF; cdr3_nt: TGTGCCAGCAGCCCGACAGGGGGCCTAGTTGGCTACACCTTC
d_call: -; v_call: TRBV5-1; j_call: TRBJ2-5; clone_size: few; cdr3_aa: CASSLVAGRETQYF; cdr3_nt: TGCGCCAGCAGCTTGGTGGCAGGGCGGGAGACCCAGTACTTC
d_call: -; v_call: TRBV30; j_call: TRBJ2-2; clone_size: -; cdr3_aa: CAWKLQVNTGELFF; cdr3_nt: TGTGCCTGGAAGTTACAGGTTAACACCGGGGAGCTGTTTTTT
d_call: TRBD2; v_call: TRBV5-1; j_call: TRBJ2-1; clone_size: -; cdr3_aa: CASSLAIAGAGYNEQFF; cdr3_nt: TGCGCCAGCAGCTTGGCCATAGCGGGAGCCGGCTACAATGAGCAGTTCTTC
d_call: -; v_call: TRBV7-3; j_call: TRBJ2-1; clone_size: -; cdr3_aa: CASSLRVGQNNEQFF; cdr3_nt: TGTGCCAGCAGCTTAAGGGTGGGGCAGAACAATGAGCAGTTCTTC
d_call: -; v_call: TRBV9; j_call: TRBJ2-6; clone_size: -; cdr3_aa: CASSILGWGANVLTF; cdr3_nt: TGTGCCAGCAGTATATTAGGTTGGGGGGCCAACGTCCTGACTTTC
d_call: TRBD2; v_call: TRBV4-2; j_call: TRBJ2-1; clone_size: -; cdr3_aa: CASSLEAGLASEQFF; cdr3_nt: TGTGCCAGCAGCCTAGAGGCGGGACTAGCGTCTGAGCAGTTCTTC
d_call: TRBD1; v_call: TRBV4-2; j_call: TRBJ2-1; clone_size: -; cdr3_aa: CASSQDLDRGLHNEQFF; cdr3_nt: TGTGCCAGCAGCCAAGACCTGGACAGGGGGCTACACAATGAGCAGTTCTTC
d_call: TRBD1; v_call: TRBV2; j_call: TRBJ2-7; clone_size: -; cdr3_aa: CAIGTGVSYEQYF; cdr3_nt: TGTGCCATCGGGACAGGGGTCTCCTACGAGCAGTACTTC
d_call: TRBD1; v_call: TRBV30; j_call: TRBJ1-1; clone_size: -; cdr3_aa: CAWMVGSGTANTEAFF; cdr3_nt: TGTGCCTGGATGGTCGGGTCCGGGACAGCAAACACTGAAGCTTTCTTT
d_call: -; v_call: TRBV28; j_call: TRBJ2-7; clone_size: -; cdr3_aa: CASKGPTLEHEQYF; cdr3_nt: TGTGCCAGCAAGGGACCGACCCTCGAGCACGAGCAGTACTTC
d_call: TRBD1; v_call: TRBV6-5; j_call: TRBJ1-1; clone_size: -; cdr3_aa: CASSPGTGDTEAFF; cdr3_nt: TGTGCCAGCAGCCCGGGGACAGGGGACACTGAAGCTTTCTTT
d_call: TRBD1; v_call: TRBV4-1; j_call: TRBJ2-2; clone_size: -; cdr3_aa: CASSRDREELFF; cdr3_nt: TGCGCCAGCAGTCGGGACAGGGAGGAGCTGTTTTTT
d_call: -; v_call: TRBV10-3; j_call: TRBJ2-7; clone_size: -; cdr3_aa: CAISESSRNSYEQYF; cdr3_nt: TGTGCCATCAGTGAGTCGAGCAGAAACTCCTACGAGCAGTACTTC
d_call: -; v_call: TRBV27; j_call: TRBJ2-5; clone_size: -; cdr3_aa: CASTAWSWETQYF; cdr3_nt: TGTGCCAGCACCGCGTGGTCTTGGGAGACCCAGTACTTC
d_call: -; v_call: TRBV2; j_call: TRBJ2-1; clone_size: -; cdr3_aa: CASGTTSVWFF; cdr3_nt: TGTGCCAGTGGAACAACCTCAGTATGGTTCTTC
d_call: TRBD2; v_call: TRBV19; j_call: TRBJ2-1; clone_size: -; cdr3_aa: CASSRRTGPGLAGVEQFF; cdr3_nt: TGTGCCAGTAGTAGACGGACAGGGCCGGGACTAGCGGGAGTTGAGCAGTTCTTC
d_call: -; v_call: TRBV5-1; j_call: TRBJ2-3; clone_size: -; cdr3_aa: CASSLARLRRPDTQYF; cdr3_nt: TGCGCCAGCAGCTTGGCCCGACTTCGACGTCCAGATACGCAGTATTTT
d_call: -; v_call: TRBV18; j_call: TRBJ1-2; clone_size: -; cdr3_aa: CASSPPGAESYGYTF; cdr3_nt: TGTGCCAGCTCACCCCCGGGTGCGGAGAGCTATGGCTACACCTTC
d_call: -; v_call: TRBV5-1; j_call: TRBJ2-1; clone_size: -; cdr3_aa: CASSLLVYNEQFF; cdr3_nt: TGCGCCAGCAGCTTGTTGGTCTACAATGAGCAGTTCTTC
d_call: -; v_call: TRBV5-1; j_call: TRBJ2-7; clone_size: -; cdr3_aa: CASSLKGPQSSYEQYF; cdr3_nt: TGCGCCAGCAGCTTGAAAGGACCCCAGAGCTCCTACGAGCAGTACTTC
d_call: -; v_call: TRBV5-1; j_call: TRBJ2-7; clone_size: -; cdr3_aa: CASSLGGDSYEQYF; cdr3_nt: TGCGCCAGCAGCTTGGGAGGGGACTCCTACGAGCAGTACTTC
d_call: -; v_call: TRBV5-1; j_call: TRBJ1-4; clone_size: -; cdr3_aa: CASSLAGLGSEKLFF; cdr3_nt: TGCGCCAGCAGCTTGGCAGGGTTAGGGAGTGAAAAACTGTTTTTT
d_call: -; v_call: TRBV25-1; j_call: TRBJ2-7; clone_size: -; cdr3_aa: CASSTRQISYEQYF; cdr3_nt: TGTGCCAGCAGTACGAGACAGATTTCCTACGAGCAGTACTTC
d_call: -; v_call: TRBV10-3; j_call: TRBJ1-5; clone_size: -; cdr3_aa: CAISESGGQTLEPQHF; cdr3_nt: TGTGCCATCAGTGAGTCAGGTGGACAGACCCTTGAACCCCAGCATTTT
d_call: -; v_call: TRBV19; j_call: TRBJ1-2; clone_size: -; cdr3_aa: CASSISRGYGYTF; cdr3_nt: TGTGCCAGTAGTATCAGCAGGGGCTATGGCTACACCTTC
d_call: TRBD1; v_call: TRBV7-9; j_call: TRBJ1-5; clone_size: -; cdr3_aa: CASSQSGQGNQPQHF; cdr3_nt: TGTGCCAGCAGCCAAAGCGGACAGGGCAATCAGCCCCAGCATTTT
d_call: -; v_call: TRBV5-5; j_call: TRBJ2-2; clone_size: -; cdr3_aa: CASSFRTENTGELFF; cdr3_nt: TGTGCCAGCAGCTTTAGGACAGAGAACACCGGGGAGCTGTTTTTT
d_call: -; v_call: TRBV6-5; j_call: TRBJ2-2; clone_size: -; cdr3_aa: CASSIDIQWGGELFF; cdr3_nt: TGTGCCAGCAGCATCGACATCCAATGGGGCGGGGAGCTGTTTTTT
d_call: TRBD1; v_call: TRBV5-1; j_call: TRBJ1-4; clone_size: -; cdr3_aa: CASSVRQGEEKLFF; cdr3_nt: TGCGCCAGCAGCGTGCGGCAGGGGGAGGAAAAACTGTTTTTT
d_call: TRBD2; v_call: TRBV18; j_call: TRBJ2-1; clone_size: -; cdr3_aa: CASSHPGGSNEQFF; cdr3_nt: TGTGCCAGCTCACACCCCGGGGGGAGCAATGAGCAGTTCTTC
d_call: TRBD1; v_call: TRBV2; j_call: TRBJ1-5; clone_size: few; cdr3_aa: CASRQGGNQPQHF; cdr3_nt: TGTGCCAGCAGGCAGGGGGGGAATCAGCCCCAGCATTTT
d_call: TRBD1; v_call: TRBV5-1; j_call: TRBJ1-2; clone_size: -; cdr3_aa: CASSSGGGDGYTF; cdr3_nt: TGCGCCAGCAGCTCAGGGGGTGGGGATGGCTACACCTTC
d_call: -; v_call: TRBV28; j_call: TRBJ1-5; clone_size: -; cdr3_aa: CASSVASRGSNQPQHF; cdr3_nt: TGTGCCAGCAGTGTTGCCTCCCGGGGAAGCAATCAGCCCCAGCATTTT
d_call: -; v_call: TRBV28; j_call: TRBJ1-2; clone_size: once; cdr3_aa: CASSWSGIANYGYTF; cdr3_nt: TGTGCCAGCAGTTGGTCAGGGATCGCTAACTATGGCTACACCTTC
d_call: TRBD1; v_call: TRBV28; j_call: TRBJ2-2; clone_size: -; cdr3_aa: CASSWTGTGTYTGELFF; cdr3_nt: TGTGCCAGCAGTTGGACCGGGACAGGGACGTACACCGGGGAGCTGTTTTTT
d_call: TRBD2; v_call: TRBV29-1; j_call: TRBJ2-7; clone_size: -; cdr3_aa: CSVRTSGRSEQYF; cdr3_nt: TGCAGCGTGAGGACTAGCGGGAGAAGCGAGCAGTACTTC
d_call: TRBD2; v_call: TRBV6-6; j_call: TRBJ2-3; clone_size: -; cdr3_aa: CASSWTSGIGDTQYF; cdr3_nt: TGTGCCAGCAGTTGGACTAGCGGGATCGGGGATACGCAGTATTTT
d_call: -; v_call: TRBV7-3; j_call: TRBJ1-1; clone_size: -; cdr3_aa: CASSLLGAGTEAFF; cdr3_nt: TGTGCCAGCAGCTTATTAGGGGCCGGCACTGAAGCTTTCTTT
d_call: TRBD2; v_call: TRBV5-1; j_call: TRBJ2-7; clone_size: -; cdr3_aa: CASSLGTSGRASGEQYF; cdr3_nt: TGCGCCAGCAGCTTGGGGACTAGCGGGAGGGCCTCCGGGGAGCAGTACTTC
d_call: -; v_call: TRBV9; j_call: TRBJ2-2; clone_size: once; cdr3_aa: CASSVTGTNTGELFF; cdr3_nt: TGTGCCAGCAGCGTAACGGGCACGAACACCGGGGAGCTGTTTTTT